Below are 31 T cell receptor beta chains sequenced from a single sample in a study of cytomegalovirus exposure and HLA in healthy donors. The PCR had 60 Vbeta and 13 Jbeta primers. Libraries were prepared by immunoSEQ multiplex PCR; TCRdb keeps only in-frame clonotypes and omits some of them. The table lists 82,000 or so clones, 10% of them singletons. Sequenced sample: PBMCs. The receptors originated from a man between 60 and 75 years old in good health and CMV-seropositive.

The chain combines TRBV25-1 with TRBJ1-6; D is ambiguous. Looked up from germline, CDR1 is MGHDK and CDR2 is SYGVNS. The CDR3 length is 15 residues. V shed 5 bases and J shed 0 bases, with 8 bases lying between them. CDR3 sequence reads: CASSQLYSYNSPLHF. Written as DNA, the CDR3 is TGTGCCAGCAGTCAACTATACTCCTATAATTCACCCCTCCACTTT.

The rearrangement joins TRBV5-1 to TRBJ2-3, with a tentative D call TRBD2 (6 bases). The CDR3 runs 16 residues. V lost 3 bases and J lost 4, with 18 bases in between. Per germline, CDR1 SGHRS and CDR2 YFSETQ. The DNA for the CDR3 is TGCGCCAGCAGCTCCGACGCGACTAGTACGGCAGATACGCAGTATTTT. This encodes CASSSDATSTADTQYF. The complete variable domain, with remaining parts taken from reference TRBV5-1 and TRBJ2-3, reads KAGVTQTPRYLIKTRGQQVTLSCSPISGHRSVSWYQQTPGQGLQFLFEYFSETQRNKGNFPGRFSGRQFSNSRSEMNVSTLELGDSALYLCASSSDATSTADTQYFGPGTRLTVL.

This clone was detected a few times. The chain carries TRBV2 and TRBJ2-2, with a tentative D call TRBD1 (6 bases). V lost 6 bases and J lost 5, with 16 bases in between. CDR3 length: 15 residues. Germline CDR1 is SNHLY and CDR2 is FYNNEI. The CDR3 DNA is TGTGCCAGCAGAGAACCGGGACATATTACCGGGGAGCTGTTTTTT. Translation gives CASREPGHITGELFF.

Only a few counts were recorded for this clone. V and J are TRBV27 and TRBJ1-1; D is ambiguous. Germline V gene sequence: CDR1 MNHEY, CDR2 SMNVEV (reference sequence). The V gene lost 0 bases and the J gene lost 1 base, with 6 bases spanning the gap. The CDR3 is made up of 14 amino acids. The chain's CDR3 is CASSLSIGNTEAFF. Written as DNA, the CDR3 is TGTGCCAGCAGTTTATCGATCGGGAACACTGAAGCTTTCTTT.

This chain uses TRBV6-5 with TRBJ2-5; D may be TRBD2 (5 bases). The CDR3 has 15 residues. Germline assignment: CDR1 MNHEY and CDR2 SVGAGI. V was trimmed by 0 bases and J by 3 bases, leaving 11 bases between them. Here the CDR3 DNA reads TGTGCCAGCAGTTACTCAGAGGGCAGAAAAGAGACCCAGTACTTC. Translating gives CASSYSEGRKETQYF.

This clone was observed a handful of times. CDR3 in DNA: TGTGCCAGCAGCTTAGGGCGGTCCACAGATACGCAGTATTTT. This codes for CASSLGRSTDTQYF. This chain joins TRBV11-2 and TRBJ2-3; D is unclear. The germline V gene encodes CDR1 SGHAT and CDR2 FQNNGV. The CDR3 covers 14 residues. V dropped 1 base and J dropped 2 bases, with 7 bases sitting between them.

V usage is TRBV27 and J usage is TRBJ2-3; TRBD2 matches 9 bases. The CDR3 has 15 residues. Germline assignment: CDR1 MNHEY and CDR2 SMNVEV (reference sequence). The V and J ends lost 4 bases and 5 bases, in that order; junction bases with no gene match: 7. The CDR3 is CASSSLAGGRDTQYF. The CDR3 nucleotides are TGTGCCAGCAGTTCGTTGGCGGGGGGGCGAGATACGCAGTATTTT.

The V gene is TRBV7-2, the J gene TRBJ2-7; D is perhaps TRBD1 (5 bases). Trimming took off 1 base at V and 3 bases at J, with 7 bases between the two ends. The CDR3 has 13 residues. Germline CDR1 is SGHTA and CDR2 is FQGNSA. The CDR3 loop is CASSLVGVYEQYF. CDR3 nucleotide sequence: TGTGCCAGCAGCTTAGTAGGGGTCTACGAGCAGTACTTC.

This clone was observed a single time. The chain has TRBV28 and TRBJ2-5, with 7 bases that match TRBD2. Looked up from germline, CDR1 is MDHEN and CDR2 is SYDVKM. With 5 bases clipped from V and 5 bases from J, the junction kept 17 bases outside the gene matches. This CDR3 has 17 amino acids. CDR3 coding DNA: TGTGCCAGCAGTCCTAACATGGCGGGGGTCGACTTGGAGACCCAGTACTTC. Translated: CASSPNMAGVDLETQYF.

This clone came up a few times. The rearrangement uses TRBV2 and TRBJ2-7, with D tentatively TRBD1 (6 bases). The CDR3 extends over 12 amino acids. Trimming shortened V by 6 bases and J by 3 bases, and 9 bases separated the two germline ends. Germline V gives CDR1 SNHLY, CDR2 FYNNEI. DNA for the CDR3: TGTGCCAGCAGGGAGGACAGCTACGAGCAGTACTTC. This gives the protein CASREDSYEQYF.

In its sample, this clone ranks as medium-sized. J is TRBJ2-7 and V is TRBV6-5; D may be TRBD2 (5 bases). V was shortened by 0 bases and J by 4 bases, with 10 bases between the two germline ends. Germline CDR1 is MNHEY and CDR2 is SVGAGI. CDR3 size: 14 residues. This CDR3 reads CASSYSRDFYEQYF. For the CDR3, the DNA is TGTGCCAGCAGTTACTCACGGGATTTTTACGAGCAGTACTTC.

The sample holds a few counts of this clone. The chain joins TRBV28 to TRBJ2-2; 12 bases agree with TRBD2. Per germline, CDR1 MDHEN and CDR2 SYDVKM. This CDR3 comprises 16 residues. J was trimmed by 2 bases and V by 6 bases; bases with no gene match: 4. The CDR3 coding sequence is TGTGCCAGCAGCCGACTAGCGGGAGTTAACACCGGGGAGCTGTTTTTT. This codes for CASSRLAGVNTGELFF.

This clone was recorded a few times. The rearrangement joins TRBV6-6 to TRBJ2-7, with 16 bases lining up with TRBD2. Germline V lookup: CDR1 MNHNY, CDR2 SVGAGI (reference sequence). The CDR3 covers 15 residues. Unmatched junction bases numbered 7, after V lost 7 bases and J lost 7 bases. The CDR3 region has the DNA TGTGCCAGCATTGGGACTAGCGGGGGGGCGCGGGAGCAGTACGTC. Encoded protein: CASIGTSGGAREQYV.

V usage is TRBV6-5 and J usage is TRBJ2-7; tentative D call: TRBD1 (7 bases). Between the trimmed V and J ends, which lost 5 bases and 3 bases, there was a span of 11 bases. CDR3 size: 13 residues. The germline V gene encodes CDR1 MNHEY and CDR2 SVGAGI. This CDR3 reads CASSAGQYYEQYF. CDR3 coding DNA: TGTGCCAGCAGTGCGGGACAGTACTACGAGCAGTACTTC.

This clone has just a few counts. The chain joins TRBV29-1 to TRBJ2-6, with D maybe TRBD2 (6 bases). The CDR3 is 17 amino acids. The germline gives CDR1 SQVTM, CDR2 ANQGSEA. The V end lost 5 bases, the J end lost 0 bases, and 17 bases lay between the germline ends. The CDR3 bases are TGCAGCGTTCGGACGGGACTCGGGGCCTCTGGGGCCAACGTCCTGACTTTC. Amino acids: CSVRTGLGASGANVLTF.

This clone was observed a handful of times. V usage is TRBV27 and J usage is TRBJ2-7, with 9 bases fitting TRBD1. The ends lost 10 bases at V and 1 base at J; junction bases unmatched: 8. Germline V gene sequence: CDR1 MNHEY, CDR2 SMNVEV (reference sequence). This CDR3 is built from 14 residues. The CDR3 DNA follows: TGTGCCACCGCTACCGGGACAGGGTCCTACGAGCAGTACTTC. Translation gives CATATGTGSYEQYF.

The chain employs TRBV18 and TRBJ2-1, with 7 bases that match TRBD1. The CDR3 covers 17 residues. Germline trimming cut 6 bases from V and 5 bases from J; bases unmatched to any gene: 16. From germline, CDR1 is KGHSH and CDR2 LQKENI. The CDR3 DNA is TGTGCCAGCTCCAGGGGGTCCCCTACTTTACTTAACAATGAGCAGTTCTTC. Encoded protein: CASSRGSPTLLNNEQFF.

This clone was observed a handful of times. The CDR3 loop reads CASSGSGERGDTQYF. The CDR3, as DNA: TGTGCCAGCAGTGGGTCCGGGGAAAGGGGGGATACGCAGTATTTT. The rearrangement joins TRBV28 to TRBJ2-3; D possibly corresponds to TRBD1 (6 bases). Germline CDR1 is MDHEN and CDR2 is SYDVKM. The CDR3 is 15 amino acids. Trimming removed 5 bases at V and 6 bases at J, with 18 bases between.

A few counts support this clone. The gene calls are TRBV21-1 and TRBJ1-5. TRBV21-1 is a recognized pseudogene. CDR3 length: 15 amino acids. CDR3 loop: CASSKSPTNNQPQHF. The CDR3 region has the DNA TGTGCCAGCAGCAAGAGCCCGACTAACAATCAGCCCCAGCATTTT.

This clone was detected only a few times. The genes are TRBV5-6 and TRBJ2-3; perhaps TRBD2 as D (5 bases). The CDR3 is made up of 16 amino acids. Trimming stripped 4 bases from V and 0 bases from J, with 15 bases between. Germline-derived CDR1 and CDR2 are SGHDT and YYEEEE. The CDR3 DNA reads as TGTGCCAGCAGCAGTGAACGGGGAGATAGCACAGATACGCAGTATTTT. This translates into CASSSERGDSTDTQYF.

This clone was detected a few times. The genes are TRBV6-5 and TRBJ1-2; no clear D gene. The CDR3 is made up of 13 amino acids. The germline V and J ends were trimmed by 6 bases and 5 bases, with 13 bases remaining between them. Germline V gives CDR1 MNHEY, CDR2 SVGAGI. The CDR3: CASSQPGGYGYTF. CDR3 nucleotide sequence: TGTGCCAGCAGCCAACCGGGAGGTTATGGCTACACCTTC.

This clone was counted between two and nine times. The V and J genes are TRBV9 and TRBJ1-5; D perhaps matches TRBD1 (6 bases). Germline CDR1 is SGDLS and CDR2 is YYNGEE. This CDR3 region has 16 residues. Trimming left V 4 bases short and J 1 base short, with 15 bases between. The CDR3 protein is CASSHIRGGSNQPQHF. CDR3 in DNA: TGTGCCAGCAGCCATATTAGAGGGGGAAGCAATCAGCCCCAGCATTTT.

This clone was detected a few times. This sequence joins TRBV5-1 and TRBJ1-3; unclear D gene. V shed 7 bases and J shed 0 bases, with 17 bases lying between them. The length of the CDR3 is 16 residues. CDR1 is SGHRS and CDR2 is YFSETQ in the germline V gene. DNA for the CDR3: TGCGCCAGCTCCCCCGAACTTATCCGCTCTGGAAACACCATATATTTT. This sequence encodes CASSPELIRSGNTIYF.

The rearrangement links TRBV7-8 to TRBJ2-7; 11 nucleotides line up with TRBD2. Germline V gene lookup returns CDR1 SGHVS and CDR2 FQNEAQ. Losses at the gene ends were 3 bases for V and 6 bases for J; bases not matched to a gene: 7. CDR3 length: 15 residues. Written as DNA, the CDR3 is TGTGCCAGCAGCTTCAGACTAGCGGGATCTCTCGAGCAGTACTTC. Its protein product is CASSFRLAGSLEQYF.

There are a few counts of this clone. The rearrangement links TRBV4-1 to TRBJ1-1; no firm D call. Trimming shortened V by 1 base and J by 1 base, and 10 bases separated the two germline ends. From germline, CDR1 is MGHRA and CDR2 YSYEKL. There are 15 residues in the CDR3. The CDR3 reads CASSQAEIGNTEAFF. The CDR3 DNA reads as TGCGCCAGCAGCCAAGCCGAGATTGGGAACACTGAAGCTTTCTTT.

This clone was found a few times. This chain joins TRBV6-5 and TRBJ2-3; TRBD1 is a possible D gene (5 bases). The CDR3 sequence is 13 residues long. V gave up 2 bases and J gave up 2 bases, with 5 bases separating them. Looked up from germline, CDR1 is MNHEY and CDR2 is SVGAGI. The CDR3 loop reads CASSYGATDTQYF. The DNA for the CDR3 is TGTGCCAGCAGTTACGGGGCCACAGATACGCAGTATTTT.

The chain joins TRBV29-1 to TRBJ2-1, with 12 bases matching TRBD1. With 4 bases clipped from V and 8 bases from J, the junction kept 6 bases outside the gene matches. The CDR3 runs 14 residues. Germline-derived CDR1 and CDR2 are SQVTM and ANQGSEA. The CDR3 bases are TGCAGCGTTGTAGGGACAGGGGGCGGCTATGAGCAGTTCTTC. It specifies CSVVGTGGGYEQFF.

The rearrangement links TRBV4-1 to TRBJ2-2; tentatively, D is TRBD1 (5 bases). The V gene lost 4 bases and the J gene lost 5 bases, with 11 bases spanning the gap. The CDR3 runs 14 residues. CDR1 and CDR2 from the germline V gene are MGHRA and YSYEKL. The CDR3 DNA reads TGCGCCAGCAGCCGTTATGGGGCAACCGGGGAGCTGTTTTTT. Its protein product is CASSRYGATGELFF.

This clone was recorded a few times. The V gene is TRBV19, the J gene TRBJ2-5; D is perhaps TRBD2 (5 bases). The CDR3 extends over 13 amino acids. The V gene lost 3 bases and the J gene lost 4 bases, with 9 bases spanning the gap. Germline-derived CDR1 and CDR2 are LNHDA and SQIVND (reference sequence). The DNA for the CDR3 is TGTGCCAGTAGTATTACCCGGGGAGAGACCCAGTACTTC. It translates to CASSITRGETQYF.

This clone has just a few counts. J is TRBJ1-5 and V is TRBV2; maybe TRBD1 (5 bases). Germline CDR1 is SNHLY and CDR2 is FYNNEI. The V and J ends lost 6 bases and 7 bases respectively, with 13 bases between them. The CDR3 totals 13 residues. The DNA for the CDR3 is TGTGCCAGCAGGGGGGGTCCGCCGCAGCCCCAGCATTTT. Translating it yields CASRGGPPQPQHF.

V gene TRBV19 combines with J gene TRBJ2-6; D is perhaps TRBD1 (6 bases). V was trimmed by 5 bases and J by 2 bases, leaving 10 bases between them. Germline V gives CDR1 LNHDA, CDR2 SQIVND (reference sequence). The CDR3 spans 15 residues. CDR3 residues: CASSPGAAGANVLTF. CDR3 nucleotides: TGTGCCAGTAGTCCAGGGGCAGCTGGGGCCAACGTCCTGACTTTC.